Each of the 6 T cell receptor beta chains below was sequenced from the same sample in a study of identical twins. TCRdb reprocessed the 5' RACE reads with MiXCR, giving one entry per CDR3 protein. Altogether some 210,000 distinct CDR3 sequences are present, roughly 15% being singletons, with the ten largest covering 40%. These data were also reused for a study on T cells expressing NK-cell markers.

The sample was CD8+ T cells sorted from blood. These receptors all come from a woman aged 18-29 years in good health.

This clonotype has more than one count but fewer than ten. The chain combines TRBV12-3 or TRBV12-4 with TRBJ1-1; no clear D. This CDR3 has 14 amino acids. V dropped 3 bases and J dropped 2 bases, with 10 bases sitting between them. The CDR3 region has the DNA TGTGCCAGCAGTTTGGGCAGTACAAACACTGAAGCTTTCTTT. Protein product: CASSLGSTNTEAFF.

This clonotype was found a few times. The V and J genes are TRBV3-1 and TRBJ1-4; the match to TRBD1 covers 7 bases. The CDR3 consists of 16 residues. Germline V gene sequence: CDR1 LGHDT, CDR2 YNNKEL (reference sequence). Losses at the gene ends were 0 bases for V and 7 bases for J; bases not matched to a gene: 8. The CDR3 sequence is CASSQDTLTGSEKLFF. In DNA, the CDR3 is TGTGCCAGCAGCCAAGATACATTGACAGGGAGTGAAAAACTGTTTTTT.

This chain uses TRBV20-1 with TRBJ2-7; TRBD2 matches at 7 bases. The CDR3 contains 14 residues. J was trimmed by 0 bases and V by 3 bases; bases with no gene match: 5. Germline V lookup: CDR1 DFQATT, CDR2 SNEGSKA (reference sequence). The CDR3 reads CSARGGTASYEQYF. The DNA for the CDR3 is TGCAGTGCTAGGGGGGGGACGGCCTCCTACGAGCAGTACTTC.

This clonotype has only a few counts. The J gene is TRBJ2-1, the V gene TRBV11-2, with D perhaps being TRBD1 or TRBD2 (5 bases each). The V gene's germline CDR1 is SGHAT and CDR2 FQNNGV. The CDR3 spans 14 residues. Deletions cut 4 bases from V and 8 bases from J, with 15 bases between. CDR3 protein: CASSSEGNWDEQFF. CDR3 coding DNA: TGTGCCAGCAGCTCTGAGGGGAACTGGGATGAGCAGTTCTTC. Complete variable domain (other parts from reference TRBV11-2 and TRBJ2-1): EAGVAQSPRYKIIEKRQSVAFWCNPISGHATLYWYQQILGQGPKLLIQFQNNGVVDDSQLPKDRFSAERLKGVDSTLKIQPAKLEDSAVYLCASSSEGNWDEQFFGPGTRLTVL.

This clonotype was counted between two and nine times. This chain joins TRBV7-9 and TRBJ2-1; 8 positions match TRBD2. The length of the CDR3 is 14 residues. Per germline, CDR1 SEHNR and CDR2 FQNEAQ (reference sequence). The V gene end was trimmed by 3 bases and the J gene end by 8 bases; junction bases not matched to a gene: 6. Written as DNA, the CDR3 is TGTGCCAGCAGCTTCGCCGGGGGGGGCGATGAGCAGTTCTTC. Translating it yields CASSFAGGGDEQFF.

This clonotype came up a few times. This chain uses TRBV7-2 with TRBJ1-2; TRBD1 might be the D (5 bases). Trimming left V 4 bases short and J 6 bases short, with 6 bases between. The CDR3 has 11 amino acids. The germline CDR1 and CDR2 sequences are SGHTA and FQGNSA. The CDR3 sequence is CASSSGNGYTF. The CDR3 DNA follows: TGTGCCAGCAGCTCAGGGAATGGCTACACCTTC.